A selection of T cell receptor beta chains follows, all from one sample in a study of response to subunit inactivated influenza vaccine. MiXCR, applied by TCRdb to the RT-PCR reads, yields one record per CDR3 protein. The data show approximately 500,000 distinct CDR3 sequences, roughly 25% seen once. The sample was also reused in another study, on T cells expressing NK-cell markers.

The sequenced sample was CD4+ T cells sorted from PBMCs, obtained about 11 days after vaccination. Receptors were obtained from a man aged 45-65 years who received an inactivated influenza vaccine. Each CDR3 is given with its conserved first and last residue. Fields, in order: V gene, clone size, J gene, D gene, CDR3 DNA, CDR3 protein. A D gene is named only where the DNA matches it firmly. Size values are once, few and many counts, or a class for expanded clones, and some rows have none.

>TRBV7-2|NA|TRBJ2-1|TRBD1
TGTGCCAGCAGCCAGGACAGGGGGCAATGGAATGAGCAGTTCTTC
CASSQDRGQWNEQFF
>TRBV12-5|NA|TRBJ2-5|TRBD2
TGTGCTAGTGCCCGCTGGCGGGGGGGCGGAGAGACCCAGTACTTC
CASARWRGGGETQYF
>TRBV7-2|NA|TRBJ2-1|TRBD2
TGTGCCAGCAGCACCCAGGGACTAGCGGGGGTTCGGGAGCAGTTCTTC
CASSTQGLAGVREQFF
>TRBV24-1|NA|TRBJ1-5|TRBD1
TGTGCCACCTCAGACAGGGTAAGGGATCAGCCCCAGCATTTT
CATSDRVRDQPQHF
>TRBV29-1|NA|TRBJ1-4|TRBD1
TGCAGCGGACAGGGGGCGGAGGAAAAACTGTTTTTT
CSGQGAEEKLFF
>TRBV29-1|few|TRBJ2-1|NA
TGCAGCGTTGAGGGCAGGGCGGAGCAGTTCTTC
CSVEGRAEQFF
>TRBV3-1|NA|TRBJ1-4|NA
TGTGCCAGCAGCCCAAACGGGCCGAATGAAAAACTGTTTTTT
CASSPNGPNEKLFF
>TRBV7-2|NA|TRBJ2-1|TRBD2
TGTGCCAGCAGCTTAGTAGCGGGGAATACCTACAATGAGCAGTTCTTC
CASSLVAGNTYNEQFF
>TRBV12-3/TRBV12-4|NA|TRBJ1-4|NA
TGTGCCAGCAGGGTGGGCGGGACTAATGAAAAACTGTTTTTT
CASRVGGTNEKLFF
>TRBV28|few|TRBJ1-2|NA
TGTGCCAGCAGACTCGCGACGGGAGCTAACTATGGCTACACCTTC
CASRLATGANYGYTF
>TRBV6-2/TRBV6-3|NA|TRBJ1-2|NA
TGTGCCAGCAGTTACTCGGTCCCGGCCGGCTACACCTTC
CASSYSVPAGYTF
>TRBV12-3/TRBV12-4|NA|TRBJ2-5|TRBD1
TGTGCCAGCAGCCCGAACAGGGGTCGAGAGACCCAGTACTTC
CASSPNRGRETQYF
>TRBV20-1|NA|TRBJ2-2|TRBD1
TGCAGTGCAGATCGGACAGGGGGGGTCACCGGGGAGCTGTTTTTT
CSADRTGGVTGELFF
>TRBV12-3/TRBV12-4|few|TRBJ2-1|NA
TGTGCCAGCAGTTTACTAGGTTTTGATGAGCAGTTCTTC
CASSLLGFDEQFF
>TRBV4-1|NA|TRBJ2-3|NA
TGCGCCAGCAGCCTGGCCGGGGGTGCTAGCACAGATACGCAGTATTTT
CASSLAGGASTDTQYF
>TRBV10-3|NA|TRBJ2-5|TRBD1
TGTGCCACCCGGGACAGGCAAGATGGGATCCAAGAGACCCAGTACTTC
CATRDRQDGIQETQYF
>TRBV29-1|NA|TRBJ1-1|NA
TGCAGCGTTGTGAGCCGCAGGGTACACACTGAAGCTTTCTTT
CSVVSRRVHTEAFF
>TRBV4-2|many|TRBJ1-1|NA
TGTGCCAGCAGCCAAGATACGGGGGCGAGGGAAAAAGCTTTCTTT
CASSQDTGAREKAFF
>TRBV12-3/TRBV12-4|NA|TRBJ2-2|NA
TGTGCCAGCAGGAGGGGGACATGGACCGGGGAGCTGTTTTTT
CASRRGTWTGELFF
>TRBV5-1|few|TRBJ2-7|TRBD1
TGCGCCAGCAGCTGGGGACAGCCCTACGAGCAGTACTTC
CASSWGQPYEQYF
>TRBV20-1|few|TRBJ2-5|NA
TGCAGTGCTAGAGTCCGTGACCGTCAAGAGACCCAGTACTTC
CSARVRDRQETQYF
>TRBV14|NA|TRBJ1-4|TRBD1
TGTGCCAGCAGCCAAGTTACAGGGGTCGAAAAACTGTTTTTT
CASSQVTGVEKLFF
>TRBV6-5|NA|TRBJ1-1|NA
TGTGCCAGCAGTTACGGACAGCGGGTTGCTGAAGCTTTCTTT
CASSYGQRVAEAFF
>TRBV28|few|TRBJ1-1|NA
TGTGCCAGCAGTTTATCTGACTCCGAAGCTTTCTTT
CASSLSDSEAFF
>TRBV7-2|NA|TRBJ2-3|TRBD2
TGTGCCAGCAGCTTAGCGCCTAGCGGGAGAAGCCCAGATACGCAGTATTTT
CASSLAPSGRSPDTQYF
>TRBV9|NA|TRBJ2-1|NA
TGTGCCAGCAGCGTAGCTACGGGGCGGGATGAGCAGTTCTTC
CASSVATGRDEQFF
>TRBV6-1|NA|TRBJ1-1|TRBD1
TGTGCCAGCGGGACAGGGGCCCCGGGGGCTGAAGCTTTCTTT
CASGTGAPGAEAFF
>TRBV19|few|TRBJ2-3|TRBD2
TGTGCCAGTAGTCCCCTCCTAGCGGGAGCGACAGATACGCAGTATTTT
CASSPLLAGATDTQYF
>TRBV29-1|NA|TRBJ1-1|NA
TGCAGCGTTGTTTTCTCCAGGAACACTGAAGCTTTCTTT
CSVVFSRNTEAFF
>TRBV20-1|NA|TRBJ1-1|NA
TGCAGTGCTAGTCCTGGGGCGATAAAGATGAACACTGAAGCTTTCTTT
CSASPGAIKMNTEAFF
>TRBV7-9|NA|TRBJ2-3|NA
TGTGCCAGCAGCCAAGACACCGAAAATACGCAGTATTTT
CASSQDTENTQYF
>TRBV7-3|NA|TRBJ2-1|NA
TGTGCCAGCAGCGTCCCCGGGACCGGGGAGCAGTTCTTC
CASSVPGTGEQFF
>TRBV20-1|NA|TRBJ1-5|TRBD1
TGCAGTGCTAGGGGACAGGGGCCCAATCAGCCCCAGCATTTT
CSARGQGPNQPQHF
>TRBV28|few|TRBJ1-2|TRBD1
TGTGCCAGCAGTGAGACAGGGGGCGCGGATGGCTACACCTTC
CASSETGGADGYTF
>TRBV11-2|few|TRBJ2-5|NA
TGTGCCAGCAGCTTAGATTCGGTATCAGAGACCCAGTACTTC
CASSLDSVSETQYF
>TRBV12-3/TRBV12-4|few|TRBJ2-3|NA
TGTGCCAGCAGTTTTAGAACGGGGGGCACAGATACGCAGTATTTT
CASSFRTGGTDTQYF
>TRBV27|few|TRBJ2-1|TRBD2
TGTGCCAGCAGTGCCGGGACTAGGGGATCTGAGCAGTTCTTC
CASSAGTRGSEQFF
>TRBV5-1|many|TRBJ1-2|TRBD1
TGCGCCAGCAGCTTGGAACAGGGGGCCTACACCTTC
CASSLEQGAYTF
>TRBV10-3|few|TRBJ1-1|NA
TGTGCCATCAGTGAGTCCAGCCCGAACACTGAAGCTTTCTTT
CAISESSPNTEAFF
>TRBV6-5|NA|TRBJ2-2|TRBD1
TGTGCCAGCAGTTACGGGACAGTGTCTGGGTCCGGGGAGCTGTTTTTT
CASSYGTVSGSGELFF
>TRBV12-3/TRBV12-4|many|TRBJ2-3|NA
TGTGCCAGCAGTTTAGCCACAGATACGCAGTATTTT
CASSLATDTQYF
>TRBV7-6|NA|TRBJ2-1|TRBD2
TGTGCCAGCAGCCCGCTAGCGGGAGCTACCTACAATGAGCAGTTCTTC
CASSPLAGATYNEQFF
>TRBV2|few|TRBJ2-1|TRBD2
TGTGCCAGCAGTGAAGGGGTGGCTAGCGGACCCCTGACCTACAATGAGCAGTTCTTC
CASSEGVASGPLTYNEQFF
>TRBV18|NA|TRBJ2-7|NA
TGTGCCAGCTCACCAACGGGCTCCTACGAGCAGTACTTC
CASSPTGSYEQYF
>TRBV6-2/TRBV6-3|NA|TRBJ2-1|NA
TGTGCCAGCAGTCCCTTCTTGGGGGGCTACAATGAGCAGTTCTTC
CASSPFLGGYNEQFF
>TRBV7-2|few|TRBJ2-1|NA
TGTGCCAGCAGCTCTAGGTTAGGGGGGTATACCGATGAGCAGTTCTTC
CASSSRLGGYTDEQFF
>TRBV12-3/TRBV12-4|NA|TRBJ2-4|TRBD2
TGTGCCAGCAGTTTTGGCGGGAGTAAGTTAGGGAACATTCAGTACTTC
CASSFGGSKLGNIQYF
>TRBV7-9|once|TRBJ2-5|NA
TGTGCCAGCAGCACCCAGGGAAGCGAGACCCAGTACTTC
CASSTQGSETQYF
>TRBV9|NA|TRBJ2-2|NA
TGTGCCAGCAGAGTTAGCCCGACGAACACCGGGGAGCTGTTTTTT
CASRVSPTNTGELFF
>TRBV28|few|TRBJ2-2|NA
TGTGCCAGCCGCTCGGGTGTCACCGGGGAGCTGTTTTTT
CASRSGVTGELFF
>TRBV20-1|NA|TRBJ2-6|TRBD2
TGCAGTGCTAACTCGGGACTAGCGGTCCTCTCTGGGGCCAACGTCCTGACTTTC
CSANSGLAVLSGANVLTF
>TRBV20-1|NA|TRBJ2-3|NA
TGCAGTGCTAGAGTCGCGACTAGCACAGATACGCAGTATTTT
CSARVATSTDTQYF
>TRBV27|NA|TRBJ2-5|TRBD1
TGTGCCAGCAGTGCACCGGCGACAGGGGGGGAGACCCAGTACTTC
CASSAPATGGETQYF
>TRBV5-1|NA|TRBJ2-1|NA
TGCGCCAGCAGTTTCCTGACTAACAATGAGCAGTTCTTC
CASSFLTNNEQFF
>TRBV18|many|TRBJ2-3|NA
TGTGCCAGCTCACCACCAAGCACAGATACGCAGTATTTT
CASSPPSTDTQYF
>TRBV7-9|few|TRBJ2-2|NA
TGTGCCAGCAGCTTAGCCCCGGGGGGCCACGGGGAGCTGTTTTTT
CASSLAPGGHGELFF
>TRBV3-1|NA|TRBJ2-7|NA
TGTGCCAGCAGGCAGAGAGGGGAGCAGTACTTC
CASRQRGEQYF
>TRBV20-1|NA|TRBJ2-1|TRBD1
TGCAGTGCCCCCACTCGGACAGGGCCCTCCTACAATGAGCAGTTCTTC
CSAPTRTGPSYNEQFF